The next 20 T cell receptor beta chains were all read from a single sample in a study of cytomegalovirus exposure and HLA in healthy donors. The primer mix had 60 Vbeta and 13 Jbeta primers. The repertoire was sequenced with immunoSEQ multiplex PCR; TCRdb's copy has only in-frame clones and lacks some. The sample holds about 150,000 clones, approximately 80% seen once. The sequencing sample was made of PBMCs. The receptor set was obtained from a man younger than 35 in good health and CMV-seronegative.

This clone was counted between two and nine times. V gene TRBV10-3 combines with J gene TRBJ1-3; D might be TRBD1 (5 bases). With 0 bases removed from V and 9 bases from J, the gap between germline ends came to 21 bases. Germline assignment: CDR1 ENHRY and CDR2 SYGVKD. The CDR3 totals 17 residues. For the CDR3, the DNA is TGTGCCATCAGTGAGTCGAGGGGCGGCCCCGGGGGAGGCACCATATATTTT. Encoded protein: CAISESRGGPGGGTIYF.

This rearrangement joins TRBV4-3 to TRBJ1-4, with D possibly TRBD1 on 6 matching bases. Germline CDR1 reads LGHNA; CDR2 reads YSLEER. The CDR3 is made up of 12 amino acids. Trimming stripped 6 bases from V and 13 bases from J, with 15 bases between. The CDR3 DNA follows: TGCGCCAGCAGAGGGGGGGCTTACCGACTGTTTTTT. Protein product: CASRGGAYRLFF.

The CDR3 region has the DNA TGTGCCAGTAGTATCGGGACTACACTATACAATGAGCAGTTCTTC. As protein: CASSIGTTLYNEQFF. The chain links TRBV19 to TRBJ2-1; 7 bases align to TRBD2. V shed 3 bases, J shed 4 bases, and the junction held 6 bases outside the gene matches. The germline V gene encodes CDR1 LNHDA and CDR2 SQIVND (reference sequence). This CDR3 has 15 residues.

J is TRBJ2-1 and V is TRBV7-9, with 11 bases matching TRBD2. This CDR3 is built from 17 residues. V shed 1 base, J shed 4 bases, and the junction held 6 bases outside the gene matches. CDR1 SEHNR and CDR2 FQNEAQ come from the germline V gene (reference sequence). The CDR3 sequence is CASSLGSLAGGYNEQFF. The CDR3 nucleotides read TGTGCCAGCAGCTTAGGGAGTCTAGCGGGAGGTTACAATGAGCAGTTCTTC.

The chain joins TRBV9 to TRBJ1-1, with D unclear. CDR3 length: 13 amino acids. Trimming pared 3 bases from V and 3 bases from J, leaving 9 bases between. Germline V CDR1 and CDR2: SGDLS, YYNGEE. CDR3 DNA sequence: TGTGCCAGCAGCGATTGGAGTGACACTGAAGCTTTCTTT. This codes for CASSDWSDTEAFF.

The V call is TRBV5-4, the J call TRBJ1-2; TRBD1 agrees at 8 bases. V was clipped by 4 bases and J by 5 bases; unmatched bases: 10. The germline V gene encodes CDR1 SGHNT and CDR2 YYREEE (reference sequence). The CDR3 totals 15 residues. This CDR3 is CASSLQGTGAYGYTF. In DNA form, the CDR3 reads TGTGCCAGCAGCCTACAAGGGACAGGCGCTTATGGCTACACCTTC.

The CDR3: CASSQEGGGPLNYGYTF. The CDR3 region has the DNA TGCGCCAGCAGCCAAGAGGGCGGGGGACCCCTGAACTATGGCTACACCTTC. The chain has TRBV4-1 and TRBJ1-2; possible D gene TRBD1, 5 bases. CDR3 length: 17 amino acids. Germline V gene data show CDR1 as MGHRA and CDR2 as YSYEKL. The V and J ends lost 0 bases and 2 bases respectively, with 16 bases between them.

The chain has TRBV21-1 and TRBJ2-2; TRBD1 reflects the table's D call only, with no check against the DNA. TRBV21-1 is a pseudogene segment. The CDR3 sequence is 15 residues long. CDR3 nucleotides: TGTGCCAGCAGCAAAGGAGACAGGGGGTCCGGGGAGCTGTTTTTT. It is translated as CASSKGDRGSGELFF.

In regard to this clone: One end of the junction does not line up with germline, which may come from a read error. The CDR3 region has the DNA TGTTCCAGCAGCTCAGGGCCAGACTATGGCTACACCTTC. Protein: CSSSSGPDYGYTF. V is TRBV7-9 and J is TRBJ1-2, with D tentatively TRBD1 (5 bases). Germline V lookup: CDR1 SEHNR, CDR2 FQNEAQ (reference sequence). The CDR3 length is 13 residues.

Points on this clone: The sample carries other DNA sequences with the same CDR3. The chain couples TRBV27 to TRBJ2-1; 10 bases match TRBD2. J lost 7 bases, V lost 6 bases, and 6 bases had no gene match. CDR1 and CDR2 from the germline V gene are MNHEY and SMNVEV (reference sequence). The CDR3 has 14 residues. The CDR3 is CASSPGLARNEQFF. The DNA for the CDR3 is TGTGCCAGCAGCCCGGGACTAGCGAGGAATGAGCAGTTCTTC.

The V call is TRBV4-1, the J call TRBJ2-3, with 7 bases that match TRBD1. Trimming at V came to 2 bases and at J to 2 bases, leaving 13 bases not matched to a gene. Germline V gives CDR1 MGHRA, CDR2 YSYEKL. The CDR3 is 18 residues long. The CDR3 here is CASSQNRDSHSFTDTQYF. In DNA form, the CDR3 reads TGCGCCAGCAGCCAAAACCGGGACAGCCATTCTTTCACAGATACGCAGTATTTT.

The chain combines TRBV14 with TRBJ2-5, with TRBD2 matching 12 bases. This CDR3 has 15 amino acids. The V segment lost 4 bases and the J segment 5 bases; nucleotides outside the gene matches: 5. Germline-derived CDR1 and CDR2 are SGHDN and FVKESK. The chain's CDR3 is CASSRTSGAVETQYF. CDR3 nucleotide sequence: TGTGCCAGCAGCCGGACTAGCGGGGCGGTGGAGACCCAGTACTTC.

The chain joins TRBV27 to TRBJ2-1; D remains unclear. The CDR3 is made up of 12 amino acids. CDR1 MNHEY and CDR2 SMNVEV come from the germline V gene (reference sequence). Trimming stripped 4 bases from V and 6 bases from J, with 7 bases between. The CDR3 is CASSSSVNEQFF. In DNA, the CDR3 is TGTGCCAGCAGTTCCTCGGTCAATGAGCAGTTCTTC.

V gene TRBV10-3 combines with J gene TRBJ1-1; a weak D match, TRBD1 (5 bases). The CDR3 runs to 13 residues. Trimming took off 4 bases at V and 5 bases at J, with 11 bases between the two ends. Germline V gives CDR1 ENHRY, CDR2 SYGVKD. The CDR3 DNA reads as TGTGCCATCAGTGGTCCGGAGGGGACTGAAGCTTTCTTT. This translates into CAISGPEGTEAFF.

The chain uses TRBV5-4 and TRBJ2-3, with a tentative D call TRBD1 (6 bases). CDR3 length: 17 residues. V was clipped by 5 bases and J by 5 bases, with 24 bases between them. Per germline, CDR1 SGHNT and CDR2 YYREEE (reference sequence). The CDR3 sequence is CASRRAGQPQGLDTQYF. CDR3 sequence (DNA): TGTGCCAGCAGACGCGCGGGCCAACCCCAGGGGTTAGATACGCAGTATTTT.

In nucleotides, the CDR3 is TGTGCCAGCAGCCAACACCCCCAAGAGACCCAGTACTTC. Translated, it gives CASSQHPQETQYF. This chain links TRBV11-2 with TRBJ2-5, with D unclear. The CDR3 covers 13 residues. CDR1 is SGHAT, CDR2 FQNNGV, per germline. Deletions cut 5 bases from V and 1 base from J, with 8 bases between. The full variable domain, its missing parts supplied by reference TRBV11-2 and TRBJ2-5, is EAGVAQSPRYKIIEKRQSVAFWCNPISGHATLYWYQQILGQGPKLLIQFQNNGVVDDSQLPKDRFSAERLKGVDSTLKIQPAKLEDSAVYLCASSQHPQETQYFGPGTRLLVL.

This clone was recorded a few times. This sequence joins TRBV28 and TRBJ1-5; the D is unclear. The CDR3 contains 12 residues. Looked up from germline, CDR1 is MDHEN and CDR2 is SYDVKM. This chain's CDR3 is CVAGRHNQPQHF. In DNA form, the CDR3 reads TGTGTTGCGGGCAGGCACAATCAGCCCCAGCATTTT.

The chain recombines TRBV5-1 with TRBJ2-3; tentatively, D is TRBD1 (6 bases). CDR1 is SGHRS and CDR2 is YFSETQ in the germline V gene. Trimming cost V 0 bases and J 2 bases, with 13 bases left between them. CDR3 size: 16 residues. The CDR3 protein is CASSLAGTRNTDTQYF. The CDR3 DNA is TGCGCCAGCAGCTTGGCCGGGACAAGGAACACAGATACGCAGTATTTT.

The J gene is TRBJ2-1, the V gene TRBV7-6; D is unclear. This CDR3 has 16 residues. Germline loops: CDR1 SGHVS, CDR2 FNYEAQ. The V end was cut by 1 base, the J end by 0 bases, with 10 bases between. Written as DNA, the CDR3 is TGTGCCAGCAGCTTAGGTCCGGGTAGCTCCTACAATGAGCAGTTCTTC. Encoded protein: CASSLGPGSSYNEQFF. The full variable domain, its missing parts supplied by reference TRBV7-6 and TRBJ2-1, is GAGVSQSPRYKVTKRGQDVALRCDPISGHVSLYWYRQALGQGPEFLTYFNYEAQQDKSGLPNDRFSAERPEGSISTLTIQRTEQRDSAMYRCASSLGPGSSYNEQFFGPGTRLTVL.

The rearrangement links TRBV27 to TRBJ1-6; perhaps TRBD1 as D (5 bases). Per germline, CDR1 MNHEY and CDR2 SMNVEV (reference sequence). Trimming removed 7 bases at V and 6 bases at J, with 10 bases between. This CDR3 comprises 13 residues. CDR3 in amino acids: CASTPGGNSPLHF. The DNA for the CDR3 is TGTGCCAGCACCCCCGGGGGTAATTCACCCCTCCACTTT.